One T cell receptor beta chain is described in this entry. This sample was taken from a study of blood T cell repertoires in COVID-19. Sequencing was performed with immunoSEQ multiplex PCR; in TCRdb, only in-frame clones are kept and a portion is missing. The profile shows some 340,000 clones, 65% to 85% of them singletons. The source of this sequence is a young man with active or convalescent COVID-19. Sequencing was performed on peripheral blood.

CDR3 nucleotides: TGTGCCAGCAGTGGGACAGGCACCGGGGAGCTGTTTTTT. Protein sequence: CASSGTGTGELFF. The chain links TRBV12-3 or TRBV12-4 to TRBJ2-2; 8 bases map to TRBD1. V trimming: 5 bases; J trimming: 4 bases; junction bases outside the gene matches: 0. This CDR3 spans 13 amino acids.